This T cell receptor beta chain was recovered during a study of OX40 agonist ivuxolimab in advanced cancers. Some background on the complete study: Ivuxolimab was an agonistic, fully human IgG2 monoclonal antibody directed against OX40 (CD134), a costimulatory receptor. Intravenous ivuxolimab was administered to patients every 2 weeks at six dose levels: 0.01, 0.1, 0.3, 1.5, 3 and 10 mg/kg. Among the roughly 52 dose-escalation patients, some 20 had hepatocellular carcinoma, 15 melanoma, 9 renal cell carcinoma and 9 head and neck cancer. The dose-escalation cohort was 82.7% male with a mean age of roughly 62 years, ranging from about 20 to 85. Prior anti-PD-1, anti-PD-L1 or anti-CTLA-4 therapy was permitted, and 30% to 45% of dose-escalation patients had received checkpoint inhibitors. Partial responses occurred in three dose-escalation patients: two with cutaneous melanoma and one with hepatocellular carcinoma. The point of sequencing TCRbeta in the periphery was to test whether ivuxolimab changed TCR sequence diversity and drove clonal T-cell expansion. The paper describes the monotherapy dose-escalation part (N = 52 patients) of the phase I trial of ivuxolimab.

Deletion took 4 bases off V and 0 bases off J, with a span of 10 bases between the germline ends. The CDR3 holds 16 amino acids from the cysteine to the phenylalanine. Only the CDR3 DNA stays, 48 bases, in frame from base 1. From a lookup of the germline V gene, CDR1 and CDR2 are LGHNA and YSLEER. The trial excluded patients who had a history of autoimmune disease or were on systemic immunosuppression. Peripheral blood for TCR sequencing was collected from all dose cohorts at baseline, on cycle 4 day 1, and on cycle 7 day 1. The samples were drawn from a first-in-human, open-label, multicenter phase I dose-escalation trial of ivuxolimab. Adults with locally advanced or metastatic head and neck squamous cell, hepatocellular, melanoma or renal cell carcinoma were enrolled in the trial. CD4+ and CD8+ T cells were sorted separately from peripheral blood before TCR sequencing. The paper's findings and limits, for the study overall: After ivuxolimab, expanded clones were on average more numerous among CD8+ T cells than among CD4+ T cells. Antigen specificity was not determined for the clonally expanded peripheral T cells. In the 0.1-3.0 mg/kg groups, partial responders had among the lowest normalized peripheral clonal expansion, particularly in CD8+ T cells. At doses of 0.1 to 3.0 mg/kg, clonal expansion of both CD4+ and CD8+ blood T cells was observed from baseline to week 6. Low levels of normalized T-cell clonal expansion were also shown by some nonresponding patients.

To sequence the TCRbeta CDR3 region, genomic DNA was isolated from the sorted cells. The immunoSEQ Assay was used for sequencing of TCRbeta CDR3 regions. TCRdb retrieved this table from immuneACCESS and kept in-frame rearrangements only. Not all clones are present; in checked studies, unresolved V genes account for under half, and no reason is known for the remainder. Here the sample has tens of thousands of clones; around 90% occur a single time. About 9% of the sample lies in the top ten. Worth noting for this clone: The specificity of this receptor is unknown. Base qualities were left out, and no much larger clone turns up one base away.

Sequencing was performed on CD4+ or CD8+ T cells sorted from blood, taken in a trial of the OX40 agonist ivuxolimab. The receptor was derived from an adult with an advanced solid tumor such as melanoma, head and neck, liver or kidney cancer. Rearrangement joined TRBV4-3 to TRBJ2-6; the D gene is possibly TRBD1 or TRBD2, each agreeing over 5 bases. The nucleotide sequence is TGCGCCAGCAGCCTGGACACTAGCTCTGGGGCCAACGTCCTGACTTTC. Translated, this gives CASSLDTSSGANVLTF.